This T cell receptor (beta chain) was recovered during a study of T cells expressing NK-cell markers. Study overall: One of the eight sequenced donors was seronegative, whereas the other seven were HCMV-seropositive.

This CDR3 is 17 amino acids long. CDR1 and CDR2 from the germline V gene are SGHRS and YFSETQ. Study findings and constraints: In a few donors, these clonotypes also led the CD3+CD56-NKG2C+ fraction. It remained uncertain whether the expanded NKG2C+ T cell clones were specific for HCMV antigens. Dominant NKG2C+ clonotype frequencies of roughly 1.0-8% of CD8+ T cells were measured in over 5 donors.

One entry per CDR3 protein, without DNA, is what TCRdb gives after re-calling the 5' RACE reads. This repertoire includes roughly 380,000 distinct CDR3 sequences. Concerning this clonotype itself: Its antigen is currently unknown.

The specimen was blood T cells: a sorted CD56 or NKG2C T cell subset, CD4+ or CD8+ T cells, or bulk PBMC T cells (not recorded which). This TCR derives from a man aged 18-75 years in good health. The V and J genes are TRBV5-1 and TRBJ2-2; TCRdb gives TRBD2 as the D gene, but with no DNA this cannot be confirmed. The CDR3 region is CASSLVGQGLSTGELFF.